The sequence of this TCR beta chain was determined in a study of cytomegalovirus exposure and HLA in healthy donors. In the PCR, 60 Vbeta and 13 Jbeta primers were used. Produced via immunoSEQ multiplex PCR; TCRdb's table is partial and in-frame only. The data contain approximately 51,000 clones, approximately 70% of them singletons. Per germline, CDR1 SGHDN and CDR2 FVKESK. The CDR3 is 20 residues long. The V and J ends lost 0 bases and 2 bases, in that order; junction bases with no gene match: 11. Findings and limits, study-wide: Follow-up analysis later connected one missense variant in DCLRE1C with trimming of TCR beta V- and J-genes.

A note on this clone: Its antigen is unknown.

While unrecorded immune exposures were likely, the donors were nominally healthy when sampled. The sample taken for sequencing was PBMCs. This chain joins TRBV14 and TRBJ2-7; 15 nucleotides agree with TRBD2. This clonotype was sampled from a man aged 25-45 years in good health and CMV-seronegative. CDR3 protein: CASSQDLIGTSGRTPYEQYF. In DNA, the CDR3 is TGTGCCAGCAGCCAAGATCTCATCGGGACTAGCGGGAGGACCCCCTACGAGCAGTACTTC.